The T cell receptor (beta chain) under discussion was sequenced for a study of cytomegalovirus exposure and HLA in healthy donors. Whole-study results and caveats: Sequencing probably produced one cluster of sequence variants that were highly shared. A missense variant in DCLRE1C was later tied to TCR beta V- and J-gene trimming. In an earlier analysis, in approximately 570 donors, most V segments appeared productive either ~87% or ~30% of the time.

Note on this clone: What it binds is not known.

Primers for the PCR totalled 60 Vbeta and 13 Jbeta. Data came from immunoSEQ multiplex PCR; TCRdb stores just in-frame clones and leaves some out. The sample records roughly 100,000 clones, 70% to 75% being singletons. The sample taken for sequencing was PBMCs. The receptor was derived from a man aged 35 to 55 in good health and CMV-seronegative.

The CDR3, as DNA: TGTGCCAGCAGCCACAACAGAAGAGAGACCCAGTACTTC. This gives the protein CASSHNRRETQYF. V gene TRBV14 combines with J gene TRBJ2-5, with no clear D. Trimming took 3 bases from V and 4 from J, leaving 9 bases between them. This CDR3 has 13 residues. Germline V gene data show CDR1 as SGHDN and CDR2 as FVKESK.